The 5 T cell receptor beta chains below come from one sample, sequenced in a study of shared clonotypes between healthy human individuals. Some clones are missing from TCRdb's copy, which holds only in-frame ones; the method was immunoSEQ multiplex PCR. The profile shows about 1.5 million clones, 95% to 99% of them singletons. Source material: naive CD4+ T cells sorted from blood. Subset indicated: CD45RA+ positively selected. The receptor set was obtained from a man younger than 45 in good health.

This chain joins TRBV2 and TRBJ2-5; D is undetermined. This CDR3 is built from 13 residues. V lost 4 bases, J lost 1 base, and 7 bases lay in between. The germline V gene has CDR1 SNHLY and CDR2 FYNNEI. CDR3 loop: CASSVWIQETQYF. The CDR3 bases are TGTGCCAGCAGTGTATGGATCCAAGAGACCCAGTACTTC. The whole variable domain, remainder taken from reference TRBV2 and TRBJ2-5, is EPEVTQTPSHQVTQMGQEVILRCVPISNHLYFYWYRQILGQKVEFLVSFYNNEISEKSEIFDDQFSVERPDGSNFTLKIRSTKLEDSAMYFCASSVWIQETQYFGPGTRLLVL.

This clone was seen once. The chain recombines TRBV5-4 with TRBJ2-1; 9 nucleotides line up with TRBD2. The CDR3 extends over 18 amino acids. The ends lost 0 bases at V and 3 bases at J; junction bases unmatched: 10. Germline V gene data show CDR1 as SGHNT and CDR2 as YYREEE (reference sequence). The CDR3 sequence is CASSLGGPAGGFYNEQFF. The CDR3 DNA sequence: TGTGCCAGCAGCTTGGGAGGGCCAGCGGGAGGCTTCTACAATGAGCAGTTCTTC.

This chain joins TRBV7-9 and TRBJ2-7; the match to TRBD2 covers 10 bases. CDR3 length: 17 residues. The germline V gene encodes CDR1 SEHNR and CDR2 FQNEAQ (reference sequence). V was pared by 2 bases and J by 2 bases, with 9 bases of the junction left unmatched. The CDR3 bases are TGTGCCAGCAGCTTAACACTAGCGGGACGCGTTACCTACGAGCAGTACTTC. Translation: CASSLTLAGRVTYEQYF.

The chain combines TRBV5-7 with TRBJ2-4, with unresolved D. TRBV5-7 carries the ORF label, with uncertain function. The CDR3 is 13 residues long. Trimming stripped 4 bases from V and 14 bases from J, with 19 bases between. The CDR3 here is CASSVRLVALEYF. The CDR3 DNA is TGTGCCAGCAGCGTGCGGTTGGTAGCCTTGGAGTACTTC.

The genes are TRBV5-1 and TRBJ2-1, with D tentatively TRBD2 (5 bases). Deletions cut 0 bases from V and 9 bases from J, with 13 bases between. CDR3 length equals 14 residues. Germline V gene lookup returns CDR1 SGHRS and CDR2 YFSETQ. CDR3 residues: CASSLGTLGSEQFF. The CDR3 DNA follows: TGCGCCAGCAGCTTGGGGACTCTTGGAAGTGAGCAGTTCTTC.